This TCR beta chain was documented in a study of response to subunit inactivated influenza vaccine. The study's findings and limits: After each seasonal influenza vaccination, few new T cells are recruited, the authors suggested.

TCRdb analysed the RT-PCR reads with MiXCR anew, one entry per CDR3 protein. The sample lists a few hundred thousand distinct CDR3 sequences, around 13% occurring once. Looked up from germline, CDR1 is MNHEY and CDR2 is SVGEGT. Between the trimmed V and J ends, which lost 8 bases and 0 bases, there was a span of 16 bases. CDR3 length: 15 amino acids. In regard to this clonotype: What it recognizes is unknown.

The sample in question was PBMCs from blood, obtained less than 13 days after vaccination. The sequence came from a man aged 45 to 65 who received an inactivated influenza vaccine. The gene calls are TRBV6-2 or TRBV6-3 and TRBJ1-1; a possible D gene is TRBD1 (6 bases). CDR3 amino acids: CASGRGQAMNTEAFF. The CDR3 DNA reads as TGTGCCAGCGGTCGGGGGCAGGCCATGAACACTGAAGCTTTCTTT.